This TCR beta chain was found in a study of cytomegalovirus exposure and HLA in healthy donors. Study-wide findings and caveats: Researchers reported from a later analysis that most CMV-associated TCR beta chains appeared HLA-restricted. Productive rates of about 87% or about 30% were seen for most TCR beta V segments in an earlier analysis. An apparent linkage of common viral pathogens to several of the most significant clusters emerged in a later analysis.

CDR1 and CDR2 from the germline V gene are MNHEY and SVGAGI. This CDR3 is 14 amino acids long. V lost 5 bases, J lost 4 bases, and 14 bases lay in between. Worth noting for this clone: Its antigen remains unknown.

The donors comprised healthy bone marrow donors. PCR primers comprised 60 Vbeta and 13 Jbeta primers. Generated by immunoSEQ multiplex PCR, the TCRdb table keeps only in-frame clones and is missing some. Of some 160,000 clones listed, 60% to 80% were seen once; the top ten hold less than 2%. The rearrangement uses TRBV6-5 and TRBJ1-2, with D perhaps matching TRBD1 (6 bases). This receptor was obtained from a woman in her thirties in good health and CMV-seronegative. Sequencing was carried out using PBMCs. The DNA of the CDR3 is TGTGCCAGCAGTCCCAGGGGTAGGAGCTATGGCTACACCTTC. This codes for CASSPRGRSYGYTF.